The entry below gives a single T cell receptor (beta chain) sequence along with its context. Its antigen is still unknown. PCR was performed a second time for about 6 to 12 cycles using a sample-barcoded 5' primer and a J-beta primer mix. Using its own MiXCR run on the 5' RACE reads, TCRdb lists one record per CDR3 protein. Here the sample spans about 830,000 distinct CDR3 sequences, roughly 64% being singletons. The data derive from a study of blood T cells in healthy people across ages. Study-wide findings and caveats: It was the long-lived donors that had more naive CD4+ cells and higher diversity than aged donors.

This CDR3 is 13 amino acids long. Trimming took off 6 bases at V and 7 bases at J, with 15 bases between the two ends. This chain uses TRBV12-3 or TRBV12-4 with TRBJ1-2, with a possible D match to TRBD1 (5 bases). Sequencing was performed on blood. The sequence derives from a man aged 30 to 45 in good health. CDR3 bases: TGTGCCAGCAGCCCGGGACTAAACAGTGGCTACACCTTC. This codes for CASSPGLNSGYTF.